The sequence of this TCR beta chain was determined in a study of blood T cell repertoires in COVID-19. Study-level background: Italy, Spain and the United States were the sources of the convalescent and acute COVID-19 samples. The analysed material was cDNA or gDNA that came from T cells, B-cell-depleted T cells, or PBMCs.

From germline, CDR1 is MNHEY and CDR2 SMNVEV (reference sequence). The V and J ends lost 6 bases and 3 bases respectively, with 14 bases between them. The CDR3 loop spans 14 amino acids. Per the original methods: Quantification of nucleated cells was approximated via reference gene primer amplification. The table came from immunoSEQ multiplex PCR; TCRdb's copy has only in-frame clones and leaves some out. D and trimming were read from the DNA, whereas the V and J calls and clone size are those reported in that table. The sample comprises around 140,000 clones, approximately 91% of which are singletons, and 1.5% to 2% rests with the top ten.

The chain joins TRBV27 to TRBJ1-2; D is uncertain. The clonotype originates from a man aged 65-85 years with acute or convalescent COVID-19. The sequenced material came from peripheral blood. Here the CDR3 reads CASSERPEDYGYTF. DNA of the CDR3: TGTGCCAGCAGCGAGAGGCCGGAAGACTATGGCTACACCTTC.